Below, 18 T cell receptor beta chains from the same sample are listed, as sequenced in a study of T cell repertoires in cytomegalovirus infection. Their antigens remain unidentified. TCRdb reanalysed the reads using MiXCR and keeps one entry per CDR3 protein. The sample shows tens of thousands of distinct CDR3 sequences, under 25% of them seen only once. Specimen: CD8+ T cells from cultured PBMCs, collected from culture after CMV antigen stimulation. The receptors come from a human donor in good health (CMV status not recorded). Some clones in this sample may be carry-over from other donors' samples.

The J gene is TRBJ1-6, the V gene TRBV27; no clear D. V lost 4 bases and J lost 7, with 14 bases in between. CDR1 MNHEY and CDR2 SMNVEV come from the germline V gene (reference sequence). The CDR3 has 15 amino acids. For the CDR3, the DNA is TGTGCCAGCAGTTCCTTAGACGGATTCAATTCACCCCTCCACTTT. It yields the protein CASSSLDGFNSPLHF.

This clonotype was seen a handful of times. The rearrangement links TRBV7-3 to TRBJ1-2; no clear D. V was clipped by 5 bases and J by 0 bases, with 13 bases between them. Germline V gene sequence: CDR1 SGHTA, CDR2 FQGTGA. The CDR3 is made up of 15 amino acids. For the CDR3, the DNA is TGTGCCAGCAGCCTCGACGGGTCAGCTAACTATGGCTACACCTTC. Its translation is CASSLDGSANYGYTF.

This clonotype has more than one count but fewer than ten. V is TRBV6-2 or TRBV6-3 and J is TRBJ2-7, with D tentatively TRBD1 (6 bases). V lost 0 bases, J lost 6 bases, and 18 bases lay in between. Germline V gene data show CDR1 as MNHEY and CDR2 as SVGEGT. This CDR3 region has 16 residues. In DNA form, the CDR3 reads TGTGCCAGCAGTTACTCGATCATTGACAGGATCCGCGAGCAGTACTTC. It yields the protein CASSYSIIDRIREQYF.

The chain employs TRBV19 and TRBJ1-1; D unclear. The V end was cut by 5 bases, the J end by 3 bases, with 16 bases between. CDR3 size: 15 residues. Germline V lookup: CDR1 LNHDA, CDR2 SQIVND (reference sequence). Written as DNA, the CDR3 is TGTGCCAGTAGTCCTTGGTACGGGAGGGACACTGAAGCTTTCTTT. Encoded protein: CASSPWYGRDTEAFF.

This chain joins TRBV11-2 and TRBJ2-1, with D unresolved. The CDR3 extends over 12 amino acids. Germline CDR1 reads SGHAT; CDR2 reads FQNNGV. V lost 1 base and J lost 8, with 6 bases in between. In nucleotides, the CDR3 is TGTGCCAGCAGCTTAGGGCGCGATGAGCAGTTCTTC. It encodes CASSLGRDEQFF.

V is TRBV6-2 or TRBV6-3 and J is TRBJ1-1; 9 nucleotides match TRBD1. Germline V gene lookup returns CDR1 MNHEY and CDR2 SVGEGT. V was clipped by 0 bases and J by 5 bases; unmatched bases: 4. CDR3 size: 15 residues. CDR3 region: CASSYSNRGLTEAFF. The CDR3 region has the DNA TGTGCCAGCAGTTACTCGAACAGGGGGCTAACTGAAGCTTTCTTT.

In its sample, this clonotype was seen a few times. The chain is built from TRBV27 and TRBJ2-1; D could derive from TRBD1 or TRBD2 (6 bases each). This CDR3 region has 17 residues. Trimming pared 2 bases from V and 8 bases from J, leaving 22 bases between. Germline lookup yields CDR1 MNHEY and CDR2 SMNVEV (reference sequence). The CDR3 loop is CASSLSLPGARSDEQFF. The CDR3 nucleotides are TGTGCCAGCAGTTTAAGTCTCCCGGGGGCGCGTTCGGATGAGCAGTTCTTC.

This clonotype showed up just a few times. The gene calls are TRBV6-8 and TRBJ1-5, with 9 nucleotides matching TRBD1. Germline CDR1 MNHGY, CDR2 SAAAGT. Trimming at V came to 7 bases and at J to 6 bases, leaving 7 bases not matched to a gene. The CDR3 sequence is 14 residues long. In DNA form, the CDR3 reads TGTGCCAGCACACCACAGGGGGCAGGTCAGCCCCAGCATTTT. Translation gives CASTPQGAGQPQHF.

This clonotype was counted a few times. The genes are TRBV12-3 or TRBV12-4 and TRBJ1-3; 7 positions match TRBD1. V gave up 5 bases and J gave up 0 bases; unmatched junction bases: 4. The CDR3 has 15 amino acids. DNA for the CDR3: TGTGCCAGCAGTGACAGGGAACTCTCTGGAAACACCATATATTTT. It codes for CASSDRELSGNTIYF.

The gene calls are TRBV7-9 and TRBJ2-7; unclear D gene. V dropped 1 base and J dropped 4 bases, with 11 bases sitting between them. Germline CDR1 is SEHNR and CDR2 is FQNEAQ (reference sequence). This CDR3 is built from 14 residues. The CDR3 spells CASSLEYRVYEQYF. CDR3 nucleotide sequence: TGTGCCAGCAGCTTAGAGTATCGTGTATACGAGCAGTACTTC.

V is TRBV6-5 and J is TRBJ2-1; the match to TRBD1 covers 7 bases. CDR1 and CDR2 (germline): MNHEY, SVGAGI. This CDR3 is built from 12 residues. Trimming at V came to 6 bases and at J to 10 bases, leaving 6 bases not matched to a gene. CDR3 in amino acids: CASSFPGQEQFF. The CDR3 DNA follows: TGTGCCAGCAGCTTTCCGGGACAGGAGCAGTTCTTC.

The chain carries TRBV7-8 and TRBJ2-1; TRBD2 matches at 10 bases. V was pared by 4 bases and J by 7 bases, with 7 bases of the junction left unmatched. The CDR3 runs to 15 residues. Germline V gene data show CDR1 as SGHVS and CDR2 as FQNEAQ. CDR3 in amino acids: CASSSSSGGWNEQFF. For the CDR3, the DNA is TGTGCCAGCAGCTCGTCTAGCGGGGGTTGGAATGAGCAGTTCTTC.

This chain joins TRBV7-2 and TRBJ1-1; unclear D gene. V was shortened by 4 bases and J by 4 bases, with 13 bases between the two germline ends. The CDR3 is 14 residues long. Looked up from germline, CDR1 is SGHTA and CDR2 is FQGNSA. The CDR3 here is CASSSADIPTEAFF. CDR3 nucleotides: TGTGCCAGCAGCTCGGCAGACATCCCCACTGAAGCTTTCTTT.

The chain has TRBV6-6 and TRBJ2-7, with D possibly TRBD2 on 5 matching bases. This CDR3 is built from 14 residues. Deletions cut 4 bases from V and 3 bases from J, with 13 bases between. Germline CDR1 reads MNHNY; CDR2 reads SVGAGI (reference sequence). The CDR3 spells CASSSVGGNYEQYF. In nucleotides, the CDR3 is TGTGCCAGCAGTTCTGTAGGAGGAAACTACGAGCAGTACTTC.

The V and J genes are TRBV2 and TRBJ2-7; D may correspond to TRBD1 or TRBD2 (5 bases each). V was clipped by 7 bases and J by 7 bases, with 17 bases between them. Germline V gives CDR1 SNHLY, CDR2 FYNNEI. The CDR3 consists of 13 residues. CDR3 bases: TGTGCCAGCACCCTGGGACCACGGATGGAGCAGTACTTC. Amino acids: CASTLGPRMEQYF.

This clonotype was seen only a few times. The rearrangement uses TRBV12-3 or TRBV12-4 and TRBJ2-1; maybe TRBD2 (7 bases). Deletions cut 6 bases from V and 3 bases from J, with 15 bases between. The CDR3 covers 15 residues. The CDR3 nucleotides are TGTGCCAGCAGCCTGGGGGGGGCGTTCTACAATGAGCAGTTCTTC. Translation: CASSLGGAFYNEQFF.

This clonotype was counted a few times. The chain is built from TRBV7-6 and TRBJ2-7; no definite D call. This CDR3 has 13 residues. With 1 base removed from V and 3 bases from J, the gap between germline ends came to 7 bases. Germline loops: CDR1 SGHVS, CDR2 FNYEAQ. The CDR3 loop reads CASSLGRFYEQYF. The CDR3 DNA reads TGTGCCAGCAGCTTAGGGAGATTCTACGAGCAGTACTTC.

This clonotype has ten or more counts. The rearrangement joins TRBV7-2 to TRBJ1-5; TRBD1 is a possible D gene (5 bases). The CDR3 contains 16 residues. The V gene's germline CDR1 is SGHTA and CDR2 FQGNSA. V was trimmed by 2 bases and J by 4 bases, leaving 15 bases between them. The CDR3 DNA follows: TGTGCCAGCAGCTTATTGGGCAGACAGAAAAATCAGCCCCAGCATTTT. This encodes CASSLLGRQKNQPQHF. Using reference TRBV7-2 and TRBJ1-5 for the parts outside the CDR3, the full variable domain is GAGVSQSPSNKVTEKGKDVELRCDPISGHTALYWYRQSLGQGLEFLIYFQGNSAPDKSGLPSDRFSAERTGGSVSTLTIQRTQQEDSAVYLCASSLLGRQKNQPQHFGDGTRLSIL.